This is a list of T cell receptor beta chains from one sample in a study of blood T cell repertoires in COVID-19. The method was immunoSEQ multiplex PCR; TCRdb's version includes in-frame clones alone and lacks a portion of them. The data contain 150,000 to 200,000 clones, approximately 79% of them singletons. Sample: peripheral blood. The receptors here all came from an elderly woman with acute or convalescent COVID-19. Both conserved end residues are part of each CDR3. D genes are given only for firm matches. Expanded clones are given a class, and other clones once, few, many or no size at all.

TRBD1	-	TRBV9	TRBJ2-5	TGTGCCAGCAGCGAGGGACAGCAACAAGAGACCCAGTACTTC	CASSEGQQQETQYF
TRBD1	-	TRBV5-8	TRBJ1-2	TGTGCCAGCAGCTTGACCGGGACAGGCAACTATGGCTACACCTTC	CASSLTGTGNYGYTF
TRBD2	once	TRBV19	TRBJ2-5	TGTGCCAGTAGCAGAGGGACTACCTCACGGGAGACCCAGTACTTC	CASSRGTTSRETQYF
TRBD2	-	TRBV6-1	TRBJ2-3	TGTGCCAGCAGTGAGTTCGCTAGCGGGGGAAGCACAGATACGCAGTATTTT	CASSEFASGGSTDTQYF
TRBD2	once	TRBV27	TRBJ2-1	TGTGCCAGCAGGACTATAGCGGGAGGATTGAGAAATGAGCAGTTCTTC	CASRTIAGGLRNEQFF
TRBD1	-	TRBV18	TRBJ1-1	TGTGCCAGCTCACCCCAGGGGGCGAATAGAAACACTGAAGCTTTCTTT	CASSPQGANRNTEAFF
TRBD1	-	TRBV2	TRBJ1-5	TGTGCCAGCATACAGGGGGCGGGACAGCCCCAGCATTTT	CASIQGAGQPQHF
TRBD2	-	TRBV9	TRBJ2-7	TGTGCCAGCAGCGCGCAATCACCACTAGCGGGTAAAGCCTACGAGCAGTACTTC	CASSAQSPLAGKAYEQYF
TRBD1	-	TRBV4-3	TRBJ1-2	TGCGCCAGCAGCCAAGATACACTAACAGGGGCCTATGGCTACACCTTC	CASSQDTLTGAYGYTF
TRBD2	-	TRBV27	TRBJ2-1	TGTGCCAGCAGCCGCAGCGGGGGGATCAACAATGAGCAGTTCTTC	CASSRSGGINNEQFF
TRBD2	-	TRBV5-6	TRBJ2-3	TGTGCCAGCAGCCAAGTGGGGCTAGCGGGGGGGCATAACACAGATACGCAGTATTTT	CASSQVGLAGGHNTDTQYF
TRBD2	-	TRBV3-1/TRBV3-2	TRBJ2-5	TGTGCCAGCAGCTTCTCCAGCGGGGGTGGAGAGACCCAGTACTTC	CASSFSSGGGETQYF
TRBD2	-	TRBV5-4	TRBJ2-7	TGTGCCAGCAGCTTGGGTTCCTCGCGGGGGGGCAACGAGCAGTACTTC	CASSLGSSRGGNEQYF
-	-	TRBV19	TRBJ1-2	TGTGCCAGTAGCCGGGTGGAAAACTATGGCTACACCTTC	CASSRVENYGYTF
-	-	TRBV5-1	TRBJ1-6	TGCGCCAGCAGCTACTCGGCAGGGTCGGGTAATTCACCCCTCCACTTT	CASSYSAGSGNSPLHF
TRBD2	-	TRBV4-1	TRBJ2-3	TGCGCCAGCAGCCAAGATATTACTAGCGGGCTAACAGATACGCAGTATTTT	CASSQDITSGLTDTQYF
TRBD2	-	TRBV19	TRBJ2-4	TGTGCCAGTACCGTTGGCGGGACTACCAAAAACATTCAGTACTTC	CASTVGGTTKNIQYF
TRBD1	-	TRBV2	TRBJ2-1	TGTGCCAGCAGTCCCCGTAGACAGGGCCAGGATGAGCAGTTCTTC	CASSPRRQGQDEQFF
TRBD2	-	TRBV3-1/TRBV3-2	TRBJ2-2	TGTGCCAGCAGCCAAGGACTAGCGGGAGCTGGGGAGCTGTTTTTT	CASSQGLAGAGELFF
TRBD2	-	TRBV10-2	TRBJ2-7	TGCGCCAGCAGTTCCTCTAGCGGGAGGCCACCTCCCGAGCAGTACTTC	CASSSSSGRPPPEQYF
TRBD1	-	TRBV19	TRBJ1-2	TGTGCCAGTAGTATAAGGGGCGACAGGGCTACATATGGCTACACCTTC	CASSIRGDRATYGYTF
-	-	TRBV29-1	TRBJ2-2	TGCAGCGTTGACAGGGTTGGCACCGGGGAGCTGTTTTTT	CSVDRVGTGELFF
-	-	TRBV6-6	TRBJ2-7	TGTGCCAGCAGTTACTCGTTCGACAGGAGCTCCTACGAGCAGTACTTC	CASSYSFDRSSYEQYF
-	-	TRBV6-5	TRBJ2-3	TGTGCCAGCAGTCCCTCTAGCGCTAGCACAGATACGCAGTATTTT	CASSPSSASTDTQYF
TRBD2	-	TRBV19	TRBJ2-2	TGTGCCAGTAGTATCACCAGCGGGGGGAACACCGGGGAGCTGTTTTTT	CASSITSGGNTGELFF
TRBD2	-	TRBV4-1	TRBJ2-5	TGCGCCAGCAGCAAGGGGACTAGCGGGGGGGAGGAGACCCAGTACTTC	CASSKGTSGGEETQYF
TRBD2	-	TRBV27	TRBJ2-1	TGTGCCAGCAGTTTCTGGACTAGCGGGAGAGGTGTGTTCAGCAATGAGCAGTTCTTC	CASSFWTSGRGVFSNEQFF
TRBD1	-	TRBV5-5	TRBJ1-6	TGTGCCAGCAGCCCAATCGGGACAGCAGGAAATTCACCCCTCCACTTT	CASSPIGTAGNSPLHF
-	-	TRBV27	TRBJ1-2	TGTGCCAGCAGTTTCGGGACACCCGATAACTATGGCTACACCTTC	CASSFGTPDNYGYTF